This T cell receptor beta chain was obtained from a study of blood T cell repertoires in COVID-19 (dated by TCRdb to 2018 to 2020). For the study in its entirety: The collaborator samples originated in the United States, Italy and Spain and spanned the acute and convalescent phases of COVID-19. The material from the prospective study consisted of cDNA or gDNA derived from T cells, B-cell-depleted T cells, or PBMCs. A de-identified subject ID, COVID-19 status, age in years and sex were almost always included in the sample metadata. Samples came from the ongoing ImmuneRACE study (first 160 participants) plus 1,254 subjects from 6 global collaborators. The repertoires were made available in a free public database intended to serve as a resource for research on the immune response to SARS-CoV-2. Where HLA class I and class II types were available, the types were taken from metadata supplied by the sample provider, not from assay-based typing. The dataset comprised deeply sampled blood TCRbeta repertoires from subjects exposed to, actively infected with, or recovered from COVID-19.

As for this clone: This clone's antigen is unknown. Base qualities are missing; no much larger clone stands one base away.

The cysteine opens and the phenylalanine closes a CDR3 of 13 amino acids. Kept here is only the CDR3 DNA, which spans 39 bases and is read in frame from base 1. The germline V gene (reference sequence) specifies LNHNV as CDR1 and YYDKDF as CDR2. The germline ends are 7 bases apart after V is trimmed by 0 bases and J by 5 bases. Each collaborating institution followed its own protocols to collect whole blood in K2EDTA tubes. For TCRbeta analysis, collaborator samples were shipped as frozen whole blood, as isolated PBMCs, or as DNA extracted from either sample type. TCRbeta CDR3 regions were amplified from genomic DNA by means of the immunoSEQ Assay, a bias-controlled multiplex PCR. For the original study's pipeline: The number of nucleated cells in each sample was estimated by amplification of reference gene primers within the assay. To quantify the absolute abundance of each unique TCRbeta CDR3 rearrangement, sequence reads were collapsed and filtered. For each sample, productive Simpson clonality was calculated as the square root of Simpson's diversity index over productive rearrangements. TCRdb limited this immuneACCESS table to in-frame rearrangements with V and J called. A share of clones is missing; checked studies link under half to unresolved V genes, and the rest is unexplained. D and trimming come from the DNA, and the V and J calls and clone size come from that table. Counted in this sample were a few hundred thousand clones; around nine tenths of them appeared once. Clones ranked in the top ten supply over 1.1% of the sample.

The research as a whole found: The quantity of clinical and demographic metadata differed by source and by participant and was supplied without curation.

The sequence came from a man older than 75 with acute or convalescent COVID-19. The chain is made from TRBV15 and TRBJ2-5; the D gene is perhaps TRBD2, on 5 matching bases. Sequencing input: peripheral blood. The CDR3 loop reads CATSRERGETQYF. The DNA is TGTGCCACCAGCAGAGAGAGAGGGGAGACCCAGTACTTC.